This T cell receptor beta chain was obtained from a study of blood T cell repertoires in COVID-19. Study in general: The origin of the acute and convalescent COVID-19 samples was the United States, Italy and Spain.

V lost 0 bases and J 4 bases, leaving 10 bases between the germline ends. Germline CDR1 SGHDT, CDR2 YYEEEE. CDR3 length: 15 residues. This clone showed up just once. Sequencing was performed with immunoSEQ multiplex PCR; in TCRdb, only in-frame clones are kept and a portion is missing. The table records 110,000 to 150,000 clones, 75% to 90% of them present only once. This sequence was found in a man aged 55 to 70 with active or convalescent COVID-19. What was sequenced was peripheral blood. The chain joins TRBV5-6 to TRBJ2-2, with D maybe TRBD2 (6 bases). In nucleotides, the CDR3 is TGTGCCAGCAGCTTGGCACTAGCTTCCACCGGGGAGCTGTTTTTT. Translating gives CASSLALASTGELFF.